This TCR beta chain is drawn from a study of T-cell memory formation after mild COVID-19. The authors produced TCR alpha and TCR beta cDNA libraries with sample barcodes and UMIs by 5'RACE using constant-segment primers. MiXCR, run by TCRdb on the 5' RACE reads, gives a single entry per CDR3 protein. The sample lists 310,000 or so distinct CDR3 sequences; 15% to 20% were seen once. Germline V gene data show CDR1 as SGHKS and CDR2 as YYEKEE (reference sequence). V shed 5 bases and J 7 bases; nucleotides not matched to a gene: 12. The CDR3 has 15 residues. This clonotype was seen repeatedly, ten times or more. Its antigen is still unknown. Study-wide results and limits: Clones contracting day 15 to 85 were balanced CD4/CD8; later expanders leaned CD4+. The finding that pre-infection memory included some responding clones suggested that cross-reactive memory joined. Nothing confirmed that second-wave clones peaking on day 37 were specific for SARS-CoV-2.

The chain recombines TRBV5-5 with TRBJ2-1; 7 positions agree with TRBD1. Sequencing input: PBMCs or a T cell subset sorted from them (not recorded which). This sequence originates from a man between 18 and 35 years old who had mild COVID-19 (a few samples of this study predate the infection). Cell type and time point are not known. Here the CDR3 reads CASSYTGDRANEQFF. The CDR3 nucleotides read TGTGCCAGCAGTTATACAGGGGACCGGGCGAATGAGCAGTTCTTC.